The 31 T cell receptor beta chains below come from one sample, sequenced in a study of spatial heterogeneity in lung cancer. A single record per CDR3 protein comes from TCRdb applying MiXCR to the 5' RACE reads. The sample contains roughly 6,400 distinct CDR3 sequences, about 6.7% of which appear only once. Regarding the study as a whole: Tumoral mutation counts were tracked by counts of expanded intratumoral alpha and beta TCRs.

Time point defined: sample taken at primary tumor resection. No cognate antigen is known for these TCRs. This sample comprised lung tumor tissue, obtained at surgery. All receptors come from a male donor with early-stage non-small cell lung cancer.

Ten or more counts support this clonotype. The rearrangement uses TRBV15 and TRBJ2-3, with 8 positions matching TRBD2. The CDR3 contains 20 residues. J lost 3 bases, V lost 2 bases, and 19 bases had no gene match. Per germline, CDR1 LNHNV and CDR2 YYDKDF (reference sequence). The CDR3 sequence: CATSRSPGAKGLERTDTQYF. The DNA for the CDR3 is TGTGCCACCAGCAGATCTCCAGGGGCCAAGGGACTAGAAAGAACAGATACGCAGTATTTT.

This clonotype has a count of ten or more. The rearrangement links TRBV29-1 to TRBJ1-5; D gene unclear. Trimming left V 5 bases short and J 10 bases short, with 15 bases between. In germline, CDR1 is SQVTM, CDR2 ANQGSEA. The CDR3 contains 12 residues. CDR3: CSVSGAGSPQHF. The CDR3 DNA follows: TGCAGCGTTTCCGGAGCAGGTTCTCCCCAGCATTTT. The variable domain in full, completed from reference TRBV29-1 and TRBJ1-5, reads SAVISQKPSRDICQRGTSLTIQCQVDSQVTMMFWYRQQPGQSLTLIATANQGSEATYESGFVIDKFPISRPNLTFSTLTVSNMSPEDSSIYLCSVSGAGSPQHFGDGTRLSIL.

In regard to this clonotype: The germline gene is not matched at one end of the junction; a read error may be the cause. The J gene is TRBJ1-4, the V gene TRBV11-2; D gene ambiguous. This CDR3 region has 13 residues. Germline lookup yields CDR1 SGHAT and CDR2 FQNNGV. DNA of the CDR3: TGTGCTAGCAGCCAGGCCACGAGTGAAAAACTGTTTTTT. This codes for CASSQATSEKLFF.

By share of the sample, this clonotype is medium-sized. This rearrangement joins TRBV12-3 or TRBV12-4 to TRBJ2-5, with D hard to call. This CDR3 comprises 14 residues. V shed 3 bases and J shed 1 base, with 9 bases lying between them. DNA of the CDR3: TGTGCCAGCAGTTTCGGGCAGGTCCAAGAGACCCAGTACTTC. Amino acids: CASSFGQVQETQYF.

There are many counts of this clonotype. The chain joins TRBV18 to TRBJ2-1, with D perhaps TRBD2 (5 bases). The CDR3 totals 15 residues. The germline V gene has CDR1 KGHSH and CDR2 LQKENI. V lost 2 bases and J 1 base, leaving 9 bases between the germline ends. The CDR3 DNA is TGTGCCAGCTCACCATTAACTAGTTCCTACAATGAGCAGTTCTTC. This codes for CASSPLTSSYNEQFF.

This clonotype showed up many times. CDR3 protein: CASSLGRSPQPQHF. DNA for the CDR3: TGTGCCAGCAGCCTGGGGAGGAGCCCTCAGCCCCAGCATTTT. The V call is TRBV7-2, the J call TRBJ1-5; D not resolved. Germline V gene sequence: CDR1 SGHTA, CDR2 FQGNSA. The CDR3 covers 14 residues. V gave up 5 bases and J gave up 6 bases, with 14 bases separating them.

The J gene is TRBJ1-1, the V gene TRBV7-3, with D tentatively TRBD1 (5 bases). The CDR3 length is 13 residues. Germline lookup yields CDR1 SGHTA and CDR2 FQGTGA. V was pared by 9 bases and J by 7 bases, with 18 bases between. The CDR3 DNA reads TGTGCCAGTGCTCCAAAGCTCGGGGGTGAAGCTTTCTTT. Protein: CASAPKLGGEAFF. The full variable domain, its missing parts supplied by reference TRBV7-3 and TRBJ1-1, is GAGVSQTPSNKVTEKGKYVELRCDPISGHTALYWYRQSLGQGPEFLIYFQGTGAADDSGLPNDRFFAVRPEGSVSTLKIQRTERGDSAVYLCASAPKLGGEAFFGQGTRLTVV.

This clonotype occurred many times. The chain links TRBV6-5 to TRBJ2-1; TRBD2 matches at 15 bases. Germline-derived CDR1 and CDR2 are MNHEY and SVGAGI. The length of the CDR3 is 16 residues. After removal of 5 bases from V and 3 bases from J, the junction contained 2 bases not matched to a gene. The CDR3 DNA follows: TGTGCCAGCAGTGGGACTAGCGGGGGGATCTACAATGAGCAGTTCTTC. It yields the protein CASSGTSGGIYNEQFF.

V and J are TRBV12-3 or TRBV12-4 and TRBJ2-3; 7 positions agree with TRBD2. This CDR3 spans 16 amino acids. J was trimmed by 0 bases and V by 5 bases; bases with no gene match: 8. The CDR3 coding sequence is TGTGCCAGCAGTCAACCGCTAGCGGATAGCACAGATACGCAGTATTTT. Amino acid sequence: CASSQPLADSTDTQYF.

This clonotype was seen at least ten times. The V gene is TRBV4-1, the J gene TRBJ1-1; D unresolved. Germline loops: CDR1 MGHRA, CDR2 YSYEKL. CDR3 length: 14 amino acids. V dropped 3 bases and J dropped 5 bases, with 13 bases sitting between them. The CDR3 protein is CASSQATRRTEAFF. DNA of the CDR3: TGCGCCAGCAGCCAGGCGACCCGGAGGACTGAAGCTTTCTTT.

This clonotype is medium-sized within its sample. This rearrangement joins TRBV29-1 to TRBJ1-2; no definite D call. The ends were cut back, 5 bases at V and 2 bases at J, with 9 bases in the middle. The CDR3 spans 12 residues. Germline loops: CDR1 SQVTM, CDR2 ANQGSEA. The CDR3 nucleotides read TGCAGCGTTCGGTTGACCAACTATGGCTACACCTTC. Translation gives CSVRLTNYGYTF.

This clonotype is termed medium-sized (0.01 to 0.1%). This sequence joins TRBV13 and TRBJ2-5; possibly TRBD2 for D (6 bases). The CDR3 totals 20 residues. Between the trimmed V and J ends, which lost 3 bases and 1 base, there was a span of 27 bases. Germline lookup yields CDR1 PRHDT and CDR2 FYEKMQ (reference sequence). The CDR3: CASSFFNPLLRREPQETQYF. CDR3 DNA: TGTGCCAGCAGCTTCTTCAATCCCCTTCTGAGGAGGGAGCCCCAAGAGACCCAGTACTTC. The full variable domain, with the rest looked up from reference TRBV13 and TRBJ2-5, is AAGVIQSPRHLIKEKRETATLKCYPIPRHDTVYWYQQGPGQDPQFLISFYEKMQSDKGSIPDRFSAQQFSDYHSELNMSSLELGDSALYFCASSFFNPLLRREPQETQYFGPGTRLLVL.

Within the sample, this clonotype is medium-sized (0.01 to 0.1%). V usage is TRBV27 and J usage is TRBJ1-5; the D gene is possibly TRBD1 (5 bases). The germline V and J ends were trimmed by 1 base and 4 bases, with 14 bases remaining between them. CDR3 length: 16 amino acids. Looked up from germline, CDR1 is MNHEY and CDR2 is SMNVEV (reference sequence). The CDR3 is CASSLLSRGGNQPQHF. CDR3 nucleotides: TGTGCCAGCAGTTTATTATCGAGGGGTGGTAATCAGCCCCAGCATTTT.

In this sample, this clonotype is medium-sized (0.01 to 0.1%). The rearrangement links TRBV7-9 to TRBJ1-2, with TRBD1 as a possible D gene (5 bases). The CDR3 sequence is 14 residues long. Per germline, CDR1 SEHNR and CDR2 FQNEAQ (reference sequence). V lost 1 base, J lost 4 bases, and 10 bases lay in between. The DNA for the CDR3 is TGTGCCAGCAGCTTAGGGCGACAGACCTATGGCTACACCTTC. Encoded protein: CASSLGRQTYGYTF.

Within the sample, this clonotype is medium-sized (0.01 to 0.1%). The V and J genes are TRBV21-1 and TRBJ1-3; the table's D call, TRBD1, was not checked against the DNA. TRBV21-1 is deemed a pseudogene. The CDR3 runs 14 residues. The CDR3 is CASSSRGPGNTIYF. The DNA for the CDR3 is TGTGCCAGCAGCAGCAGGGGTCCTGGAAACACCATATATTTT.

This clonotype was recorded at least ten times. The chain recombines TRBV5-1 with TRBJ2-1, with TRBD1 identical over 10 bases. Germline values: CDR1 SGHRS, CDR2 YFSETQ. Trimming removed 3 bases from V and 8 bases from J; junction bases left unmatched: 5. The length of the CDR3 is 14 residues. The CDR3 spells CASSSGQGVDEQFF. The CDR3 DNA follows: TGCGCCAGCAGCTCCGGACAGGGGGTCGATGAGCAGTTCTTC.

This clonotype is medium-sized by share. This chain links TRBV6-2 or TRBV6-3 with TRBJ2-1, with 9 bases fitting TRBD2. V gave up 8 bases and J gave up 6 bases; unmatched junction bases: 5. Germline assignment: CDR1 MNHEY and CDR2 SVGEGT. This CDR3 has 13 amino acids. CDR3 sequence (DNA): TGTGCCAGCGGAGCGGGGGGCTTCAATGAGCAGTTCTTC. It yields the protein CASGAGGFNEQFF.

By frequency in the sample, this clonotype is medium-sized. The J gene is TRBJ1-1, the V gene TRBV6-5; D is possibly TRBD1 (5 bases). In germline, CDR1 is MNHEY, CDR2 SVGAGI. V lost 0 bases, J lost 0 bases, and 11 bases lay in between. The CDR3 length is 16 residues. The CDR3 DNA follows: TGTGCCAGCAGTTACTCGGTGGGACCGATGAACACTGAAGCTTTCTTT. This codes for CASSYSVGPMNTEAFF.

This clonotype was detected ten times or more. The chain is built from TRBV6-5 and TRBJ1-4, with D unresolved. Trimming took 4 bases from V and 4 from J, leaving 10 bases between them. The V gene's germline CDR1 is MNHEY and CDR2 SVGAGI. The CDR3 is 14 amino acids. The CDR3 protein is CASSSGLYNEKLFF. The CDR3 DNA is TGTGCCAGCAGTTCCGGACTGTATAATGAAAAACTGTTTTTT.

This clonotype appeared many times. V is TRBV27 and J is TRBJ2-7; D is perhaps TRBD2 (6 bases). CDR1 MNHEY and CDR2 SMNVEV come from the germline V gene (reference sequence). The CDR3 spans 16 residues. Trimming pared 0 bases from V and 2 bases from J, leaving 14 bases between. The CDR3, as DNA: TGTGCCAGCAGTTTATCGGCTTACGGACTAACCTACGAGCAGTACTTC. Encoded protein: CASSLSAYGLTYEQYF.

Many counts were recorded for this clonotype. J is TRBJ1-2 and V is TRBV6-2 or TRBV6-3, with 9 nucleotides matching TRBD1. The J segment lost 4 bases and the V segment lost 0 bases, leaving 6 bases of the junction unmatched. The CDR3 is 16 amino acids. The germline gives CDR1 MNHEY, CDR2 SVGEGT. The CDR3 loop reads CASSYSGLGQGYGYTF. Written as DNA, the CDR3 is TGTGCCAGCAGTTACTCCGGTTTGGGACAGGGCTATGGCTACACCTTC.

This clonotype is medium-sized in the sample. J is TRBJ2-2 and V is TRBV27; 10 nucleotides agree with TRBD1. Germline assignment: CDR1 MNHEY and CDR2 SMNVEV (reference sequence). The J segment lost 6 bases and the V segment lost 6 bases, leaving 7 bases of the junction unmatched. The CDR3 has 15 amino acids. The CDR3 DNA is TGTGCCAGCAGATCACGACAGGGGGCCTCCGGGGAGCTGTTTTTT. This codes for CASRSRQGASGELFF.

The chain recombines TRBV18 with TRBJ2-1; 7 nucleotides line up with TRBD1. Germline assignment: CDR1 KGHSH and CDR2 LQKENI. J lost 7 bases, V lost 1 base, and 7 bases had no gene match. The CDR3 has 15 residues. CDR3 region: CASSPQGALQNEQFF. In DNA, the CDR3 is TGTGCCAGCTCACCACAGGGGGCGCTTCAGAATGAGCAGTTCTTC.

This clonotype rates as medium-sized (0.01 to 0.1%). V usage is TRBV7-2 and J usage is TRBJ2-3; 7 bases match TRBD1. The CDR3 is made up of 15 amino acids. Germline lookup yields CDR1 SGHTA and CDR2 FQGNSA. V was pared by 6 bases and J by 5 bases, with 11 bases of the junction left unmatched. CDR3 DNA: TGTGCCAGCAGGGCAGGGGGAGCCCCGGGAGATACGCAGTATTTT. Translating it yields CASRAGGAPGDTQYF.

This clonotype ranks as medium-sized. The V call is TRBV5-1, the J call TRBJ1-1, with a possible D match to TRBD1 (5 bases). The germline V gene has CDR1 SGHRS and CDR2 YFSETQ. Between the trimmed V and J ends, which lost 0 bases and 6 bases, there was a span of 12 bases. The CDR3 spans 14 residues. CDR3 coding DNA: TGCGCCAGCAGCTTGGGACAGCTCGGATCTGAAGCTTTCTTT. This translates into CASSLGQLGSEAFF.

This clonotype was counted many times. For the CDR3, the DNA is TGTGCCAGCAGTTTGGGCCTGAATTCACCCCTCCACTTT. Translation: CASSLGLNSPLHF. The gene calls are TRBV27 and TRBJ1-6; D gene ambiguous. This CDR3 region has 13 residues. V gave up 3 bases and J gave up 7 bases, with 7 bases separating them. Germline V gene data show CDR1 as MNHEY and CDR2 as SMNVEV (reference sequence).

This clonotype showed up many times. The chain carries TRBV20-1 and TRBJ2-7; 7 bases fit TRBD2. Looked up from germline, CDR1 is DFQATT and CDR2 is SNEGSKA (reference sequence). Unmatched junction bases numbered 9, after V lost 4 bases and J lost 3 bases. There are 14 residues in the CDR3. CDR3 coding DNA: TGCAGTGCTAATTCGGGGGGTTTAGGCTACGAGCAGTACTTC. Translated, it gives CSANSGGLGYEQYF.

This clonotype is judged medium-sized. The chain employs TRBV20-1 and TRBJ1-6, with D possibly TRBD1 on 6 matching bases. This CDR3 contains 17 residues. The germline V gene has CDR1 DFQATT and CDR2 SNEGSKA (reference sequence). The V and J ends lost 1 base and 9 bases respectively, with 22 bases between them. Written as DNA, the CDR3 is TGCAGTGCTAGAGGGGAACAACAGGGAACGCTCCTTTCACCCCTCCACTTT. This codes for CSARGEQQGTLLSPLHF.

This clonotype was recorded many times. The J gene is TRBJ2-1, the V gene TRBV14, with 10 bases lining up with TRBD2. The CDR3 runs 16 residues. Germline CDR1 reads SGHDN; CDR2 reads FVKESK. The V segment lost 0 bases and the J segment 9 bases; nucleotides outside the gene matches: 8. The CDR3: CASSQEAGLARTEQFF. The CDR3 region has the DNA TGTGCCAGCAGCCAAGAGGCGGGACTAGCGAGGACTGAGCAGTTCTTC.

In its sample, this clonotype is medium-sized (0.01 to 0.1%). This rearrangement joins TRBV20-1 to TRBJ1-6, with 9 bases identical to TRBD1. The CDR3 is 16 amino acids. Germline CDR1 is DFQATT and CDR2 is SNEGSKA (reference sequence). J lost 5 bases, V lost 0 bases, and 5 bases had no gene match. The CDR3 is CSARDSRTGDNSPLHF. Here the CDR3 DNA reads TGCAGTGCTAGAGATTCTCGGACAGGGGATAATTCACCCCTCCACTTT.

The rearrangement uses TRBV18 and TRBJ2-7; D unclear. CDR1 is KGHSH, CDR2 LQKENI, per germline. The CDR3 length is 13 residues. The V end lost 3 bases, the J end lost 7 bases, and 13 bases lay between the germline ends. This chain's CDR3 is CASSPTFGNEQYF. In nucleotides, the CDR3 is TGTGCCAGCTCACCCACCTTCGGAAATGAGCAGTACTTC.